This T cell receptor (beta chain) was sequenced for a study of T cell repertoires in cytomegalovirus infection. Background on the study: An indication of both CMV infection and matching HLA type came from public TCR beta signatures. Broader study findings: Individuals carrying CMV plus the relevant HLA were identified by cumulative frequency of public TCR beta families. HLA-C-restricted CMV clonotypes gave the most frequent clonotype in two of eight donors.

This clonotype has a count of ten or more. Its antigen is as yet unknown. TCRdb analysed the reads with MiXCR anew, one entry per CDR3 protein. Seen here are about 97,000 distinct CDR3 sequences, 15% to 20% observed once, and the top ten hold 6.5% to 9.5%. The sample was PBMCs. The sequence came from a human donor in good health (CMV status not recorded). Some clones in this sample may be carry-over from other donors' samples.

In nucleotides, the CDR3 is TGTGCCAGCAGCTTAGCGCAGGCGCAGTACTTC. This gives the protein CASSLAQAQYF. The chain employs TRBV7-6 and TRBJ2-7; D is unclear. Germline CDR1 reads SGHVS; CDR2 reads FNYEAQ. The CDR3 runs to 11 residues. V was shortened by 0 bases and J by 9 bases, with 6 bases between the two germline ends.